A selection of T cell receptor beta chains follows, all from one sample in a study of CD8 T cells in Susac syndrome. TCRdb ran MiXCR on the immunoSEQ multiplex PCR reads and lists one entry per CDR3 protein. In the table there are 150,000 or so distinct CDR3 sequences, about 90% of which are singletons. Sequencing input: CD4+ T cells from PBMCs. Every receptor here comes from a human donor in good health. Each CDR3 is given with its conserved first and last residue. D genes are given only for firm matches. For some rows the clone size is stated as once, few or many, or as a class when expanded; others skip it.

clone_size,v_call,j_call,d_call,cdr3_nt,cdr3_aa
-,TRBV9,TRBJ2-3,-,TGTGCCAGCAGCGCCCCGGGTAGTACGCAGTATTTT,CASSAPGSTQYF
-,TRBV14,TRBJ2-1,-,TGTGCCAGCAGCCATGGTTACGGGTCCAGCTCCTACAATGAGCAGTTCTTC,CASSHGYGSSSYNEQFF
-,TRBV12-3/TRBV12-4,TRBJ1-6,-,TGTGCCAGCAGTTTATCAGATAATTCACCCCTCCACTTT,CASSLSDNSPLHF
-,TRBV20-1,TRBJ2-5,-,TGCAGTGCTAGAGGTAACAGCCGGTCTCAAGAGACCCAGTACTTC,CSARGNSRSQETQYF
-,TRBV2,TRBJ1-2,-,TGTGCCAGCAGTGAAGGGCAGGGAAAGGGGCATGGCTACACCTTC,CASSEGQGKGHGYTF
-,TRBV11-2,TRBJ1-6,-,TGTGCCAGCAGCTTAGACATCGCCGGGAGTCCCCTCCACTTT,CASSLDIAGSPLHF
-,TRBV3-1,TRBJ1-1,TRBD1,TGTGCCAGCAGCCAGACAGGGGGGGGCACTGAAGCTTTCTTT,CASSQTGGGTEAFF
-,TRBV2,TRBJ1-5,-,TGTGCCTGCAAAGGGGGGGCGGGCCAGCCCCAGCATTTT,CACKGGAGQPQHF
-,TRBV20-1,TRBJ2-2,-,TGCAGTGCTAGTCACTATGGCACCGGGGAGCTGTTTTTT,CSASHYGTGELFF
-,TRBV5-4,TRBJ2-5,-,TGTGCCAGCAGCCGGGCGCAGGGTCAAGGAGAGACCCAGTACTTC,CASSRAQGQGETQYF
-,TRBV2,TRBJ2-7,TRBD1,TGTGCCAGCAGGGTGGACAGGTACTCCTACGAGCAGTACTTC,CASRVDRYSYEQYF
-,TRBV5-1,TRBJ2-1,TRBD2,TGCGCCAGCAGCGACTCCCTAGCGGGAGGGGATAGTGAGCAGTTCTTC,CASSDSLAGGDSEQFF
-,TRBV11-2,TRBJ2-3,TRBD1,TGTGCCAGCAGTTCAGGGGGCGGCACAGATACGCAGTATTTT,CASSSGGGTDTQYF
-,TRBV28,TRBJ1-5,-,TGTGCCAGCAGTTCGCGACAGCCCCAGCATTTT,CASSSRQPQHF
-,TRBV30,TRBJ1-5,TRBD1,TGTGCCTGGAGAAGGACAGGGGGAAATCAGCCCCAGCATTTT,CAWRRTGGNQPQHF
-,TRBV10-2,TRBJ1-1,-,TGCGCCAGCAGTGAGTGGAGGAACACTGAAGCTTTCTTT,CASSEWRNTEAFF
once,TRBV20-1,TRBJ2-1,-,TGCAGTGCTCTGGCGGGGATCTACAATGAGCAGTTCTTC,CSALAGIYNEQFF
-,TRBV7-9,TRBJ2-3,-,TGTGCCAGCAGCCCTCGGAGGGCGCCCAGCACAGATACGCAGTATTTT,CASSPRRAPSTDTQYF
-,TRBV4-1,TRBJ2-5,TRBD2,TGCGCCAGCAGCCAAGATGGGCTAGCGGGGGGCCCAGAGACCCAGTACTTC,CASSQDGLAGGPETQYF
-,TRBV3-1,TRBJ2-2,-,TGTGCCAGCAGCGGGGAGACCGGGGAGCTGTTTTTT,CASSGETGELFF
-,TRBV23-1,TRBJ1-1,-,TGCGCCAGCAGACAAACAGGACGCGGAGATGCTTTCTTT,CASRQTGRGDAFF
-,TRBV11-1,TRBJ1-2,-,TGTGCCAGCAGCTCCCGGGCCCAGGGAGACTACACCTTC,CASSSRAQGDYTF
-,TRBV20-1,TRBJ1-1,-,TGCAGTGCTCCCCGGGCAGGGGCCTTGAACACTGAAGCTTTCTTT,CSAPRAGALNTEAFF
-,TRBV4-1,TRBJ2-2,-,TGCGCCAGCAGCCAAGAGAGGCCATACCGCAGGGAGCTGTTTTTT,CASSQERPYRRELFF
-,TRBV18,TRBJ2-1,TRBD1,TGTGCCAGCTCGCCCGGGACAGGGGGCTTCAATGGGCAGTTCTTC,CASSPGTGGFNGQFF
-,TRBV30,TRBJ1-2,-,TGTGCCTGGACCAGGGAAAGGCGCTATGGCTACACCTTC,CAWTRERRYGYTF
-,TRBV14,TRBJ2-1,-,TGTGCCAGCAGCCAATACGGGCGGTACAATGAGCAGTTCTTC,CASSQYGRYNEQFF